The next 5 T cell receptor beta chains were all read from a single sample in a study of blood T cell repertoires in COVID-19. Only in-frame clones appear in the TCRdb table, and some are missing; sequencing was by immunoSEQ multiplex PCR. This sample yields 250,000 to 300,000 clones, of which around 82% are seen a single time; around 3.6% belongs to the top ten. Specimen: PBMCs or T cells enriched from blood (not recorded which). These receptors originate from a man in his forties or fifties who had recovered from COVID-19.

The rearrangement uses TRBV19 and TRBJ1-5, with 10 bases matching TRBD1. CDR3 size: 16 residues. The germline gives CDR1 LNHDA, CDR2 SQIVND (reference sequence). V gave up 4 bases and J gave up 6 bases; unmatched junction bases: 9. The DNA for the CDR3 is TGTGCCAGTAGTACCCCGGACAGGGGGAATCGTCAGCCCCAGCATTTT. It yields the protein CASSTPDRGNRQPQHF.

CDR3 region: CASSVQGPNGYTF. In DNA, the CDR3 is TGTGCCAGCAGCGTACAGGGGCCCAATGGCTACACCTTC. V is TRBV7-8 and J is TRBJ1-2; 7 positions match TRBD1. V shed 5 bases, J shed 6 bases, and the junction held 6 bases outside the gene matches. The CDR3 loop spans 13 amino acids. CDR1 is SGHVS, CDR2 FQNEAQ, per germline.

This clone came up a few times. J is TRBJ1-6 and V is TRBV30; no clear D gene. In germline, CDR1 is GTSNPN, CDR2 SVGIG (reference sequence). This CDR3 is built from 13 residues. Deletions cut 2 bases from V and 14 bases from J, with 16 bases between. Here the CDR3 DNA reads TGTGCCTGGAGTCCTAACAACGGGAAGGCCCTCCACTTT. Translation gives CAWSPNNGKALHF.

V gene TRBV19 combines with J gene TRBJ2-7, with D tentatively TRBD2 (7 bases). V was clipped by 4 bases and J by 3 bases, with 16 bases between them. CDR3 length: 15 amino acids. CDR1 is LNHDA and CDR2 is SQIVND in the germline V gene (reference sequence). The DNA of the CDR3 is TGTGCCAGTAGTAAAGGGGGGGCCTTGGTCTACGAGCAGTACTTC. Encoded protein: CASSKGGALVYEQYF.

The chain joins TRBV5-1 to TRBJ2-7; TRBD1 matches 8 bases. The CDR3 is 14 amino acids. The junction had 8 bases not matched to a gene; V was cut back by 2 bases and J by 7 bases. Germline CDR1 is SGHRS and CDR2 is YFSETQ. DNA of the CDR3: TGCGCCAGCAGCTTACAGACAGGACAGGGAGAGCAGTACTTC. Protein product: CASSLQTGQGEQYF.